The TCR beta chain under discussion was sequenced for a study of early T cells in non-severe SARS-CoV-2 infection. Study overall: Unpaired chains resulted from sequencing bulk RNA of unsorted whole blood. Study conclusions and caveats: Comparison of clonotypes with VDJdb favored anti-spike CD8 responses while missing private and CD4 specificities.

Attachment of unique molecular identifiers to individual cDNA molecules was performed. TCRdb reprocessed the 5' RACE reads via MiXCR and lists one record per CDR3 protein. The table records about 59,000 distinct CDR3 sequences, around 12% of them present only once. This clonotype was observed at least ten times. Its antigen is unidentified. The specimen sequenced was whole blood. This TCR came from an adult who was a healthcare worker with PCR-confirmed SARS-CoV-2 infection or an uninfected control (not recorded which).

The CDR3 DNA reads as TGTGCCAGCAGTGAGAGTAACAGGGCCGACGGCTACACCTTC. It yields the protein CASSESNRADGYTF. The rearrangement joins TRBV6-2 or TRBV6-3 to TRBJ1-2; the D gene is possibly TRBD1 (6 bases). Germline-derived CDR1 and CDR2 are MNHEY and SVGEGT. V was trimmed by 5 bases and J by 8 bases, leaving 18 bases between them. The CDR3 is made up of 14 amino acids.